A single sample is the source of the 18 T cell receptor beta chains below, sequenced in a study of blood T cell repertoires in COVID-19. Produced via immunoSEQ multiplex PCR; TCRdb's table is partial and in-frame only. The table includes 70,000 to 100,000 clones, 80% to 90% detected once. What was sequenced was peripheral blood. The origin of the receptors is an older woman with acute or convalescent COVID-19.

V gene TRBV11-1 combines with J gene TRBJ2-1, with D hard to call. Germline assignment: CDR1 SGHAT and CDR2 FQDESV (reference sequence). Between the trimmed V and J ends, which lost 2 bases and 3 bases, there was a span of 11 bases. The CDR3 sequence is 15 residues long. The chain's CDR3 is CASSLSPRIYNEQFF. CDR3 DNA sequence: TGTGCCAGCAGCTTATCGCCGAGGATCTACAATGAGCAGTTCTTC.

The rearrangement joins TRBV6-5 to TRBJ2-1; a possible D gene is TRBD1 (5 bases). Germline CDR1 and CDR2: MNHEY and SVGAGI. The CDR3 runs 13 residues. Trimming removed 6 bases at V and 7 bases at J, with 13 bases between. Here the CDR3 reads CASRFQGGNEQFF. The CDR3 DNA reads TGTGCCAGCAGGTTTCAGGGTGGAAATGAGCAGTTCTTC.

The V call is TRBV7-3, the J call TRBJ1-6; D may be TRBD1 (6 bases). Germline CDR1 and CDR2: SGHTA and FQGTGA. CDR3 length: 14 residues. V gave up 5 bases and J gave up 11 bases, with 16 bases separating them. The chain's CDR3 is CASSAERTGTPLHF. The CDR3 DNA sequence: TGTGCCAGCAGCGCCGAGAGAACAGGGACACCCCTCCACTTT.

The J gene is TRBJ2-7, the V gene TRBV4-1; 7 nucleotides line up with TRBD2. Germline assignment: CDR1 MGHRA and CDR2 YSYEKL. The CDR3 contains 16 residues. Trimming took 3 bases from V and 0 from J; bases not matched to a gene: 8. CDR3 region: CASSQPRAGSSYEQYF. CDR3 DNA: TGCGCCAGCAGCCAGCCCCGAGCGGGATCCTCCTACGAGCAGTACTTC.

The rearrangement joins TRBV25-1 to TRBJ2-5; D possibly corresponds to TRBD1 (6 bases). The CDR3 spans 14 residues. Germline loops: CDR1 MGHDK, CDR2 SYGVNS. V was shortened by 6 bases and J by 1 base, with 12 bases between the two germline ends. The CDR3 DNA is TGTGCCAGCAGCGAGAGGACAGCCCAAGAGACCCAGTACTTC. It translates to CASSERTAQETQYF. Filled out from reference TRBV25-1 and TRBJ2-5, the complete variable domain reads EADIYQTPRYLVIGTGKKITLECSQTMGHDKMYWYQQDPGMELHLIHYSYGVNSTEKGDLSSESTVSRIRTEHFPLTLESARPSHTSQYLCASSERTAQETQYFGPGTRLLVL.

The chain combines TRBV7-3 with TRBJ2-3, with 14 bases identical to TRBD2. Looked up from germline, CDR1 is SGHTA and CDR2 is FQGTGA. J gave up 4 bases and V 5 bases, and 5 bases lay outside the gene matches. The CDR3 length is 16 residues. The CDR3 loop reads CASSPGTSGSADTQYF. In nucleotides, the CDR3 is TGTGCCAGCAGCCCCGGGACTAGCGGGAGTGCAGATACGCAGTATTTT.

V is TRBV7-3 and J is TRBJ1-1; D possibly corresponds to TRBD1 (6 bases). Germline-derived CDR1 and CDR2 are SGHTA and FQGTGA. V was trimmed by 1 base and J by 6 bases, leaving 9 bases between them. This CDR3 is 13 amino acids long. This CDR3 is CASSLNRDAEAFF. The CDR3 region has the DNA TGTGCCAGCAGCTTAAACAGGGATGCTGAAGCTTTCTTT.

V and J are TRBV19 and TRBJ2-7; 11 bases match TRBD2. With 3 bases clipped from V and 3 bases from J, the junction kept 7 bases outside the gene matches. The CDR3 consists of 16 residues. Germline CDR1 and CDR2: LNHDA and SQIVND (reference sequence). The CDR3 region has the DNA TGTGCCAGTAGTATCGGCCTAGCGGGAGGATTCTACGAGCAGTACTTC. Protein: CASSIGLAGGFYEQYF.

The rearrangement joins TRBV7-3 to TRBJ2-1; TRBD2 is a possible D gene (5 bases). CDR3 size: 15 residues. V was cut by 0 bases and J by 0 bases, with 6 bases left in between. Germline V CDR1 and CDR2: SGHTA, FQGTGA. The CDR3 protein is CASSLTGSSYNEQFF. CDR3 in DNA: TGTGCCAGCAGCTTAACGGGGAGCTCCTACAATGAGCAGTTCTTC.

This clone was seen only a few times. The rearrangement links TRBV6-6 to TRBJ2-1; D remains ambiguous. The ends were cut back, 5 bases at V and 8 bases at J, with 10 bases in the middle. The CDR3 has 12 residues. The V gene's germline CDR1 is MNHNY and CDR2 SVGAGI (reference sequence). CDR3 loop: CASSALGDEQFF. CDR3 bases: TGTGCCAGCAGTGCCCTAGGCGATGAGCAGTTCTTC.

On this clone itself: Other nucleotide sequences from this sample produce the same CDR3. The chain links TRBV18 to TRBJ2-5; no clear D. Germline V CDR1 and CDR2: KGHSH, LQKENI. CDR3 size: 12 residues. Trimming took 3 bases from V and 2 from J, leaving 4 bases between them. CDR3 in DNA: TGTGCCAGCTCACCGCGTCAAGAGACCCAGTACTTC. This translates into CASSPRQETQYF.

The gene calls are TRBV5-1 and TRBJ1-4; 7 bases match TRBD1. Trimming took 4 bases from V and 0 from J; bases not matched to a gene: 6. Germline assignment: CDR1 SGHRS and CDR2 YFSETQ. CDR3 length: 16 amino acids. In DNA form, the CDR3 reads TGCGCCAGCAGCCTAGGGACAGCCGCAACTAATGAAAAACTGTTTTTT. Translation: CASSLGTAATNEKLFF.

The V gene is TRBV11-2, the J gene TRBJ2-5, with TRBD1 as a possible D gene (6 bases). V dropped 5 bases and J dropped 5 bases, with 9 bases sitting between them. This CDR3 contains 12 residues. Germline-derived CDR1 and CDR2 are SGHAT and FQNNGV. CDR3 coding DNA: TGTGCCAGCAGCCCTCAGGGGGAGACCCAGTACTTC. Translation gives CASSPQGETQYF. The full variable domain, in which reference TRBV11-2 and TRBJ2-5 provide the parts outside the CDR3, is EAGVAQSPRYKIIEKRQSVAFWCNPISGHATLYWYQQILGQGPKLLIQFQNNGVVDDSQLPKDRFSAERLKGVDSTLKIQPAKLEDSAVYLCASSPQGETQYFGPGTRLLVL.

The V and J genes are TRBV5-1 and TRBJ2-1, with 11 positions matching TRBD2. The length of the CDR3 is 15 residues. Trimming cost V 5 bases and J 4 bases; bases outside gene matches: 5. Germline CDR1 and CDR2: SGHRS and YFSETQ. CDR3 residues: CASRGGTSGYNEQFF. The CDR3 DNA sequence: TGCGCCAGCAGGGGAGGGACTAGCGGTTACAATGAGCAGTTCTTC. Full variable domain (outside the CDR3, taken from reference TRBV5-1 and TRBJ2-1): KAGVTQTPRYLIKTRGQQVTLSCSPISGHRSVSWYQQTPGQGLQFLFEYFSETQRNKGNFPGRFSGRQFSNSRSEMNVSTLELGDSALYLCASRGGTSGYNEQFFGPGTRLTVL.

The chain has TRBV18 and TRBJ2-7, with no clear D. CDR3 size: 16 residues. V gave up 3 bases and J gave up 1 base, with 16 bases separating them. Germline CDR1 KGHSH, CDR2 LQKENI. CDR3 DNA sequence: TGTGCCAGCTCACCCTCTGTGATCAGTCCTTCCTACGAGCAGTACTTC. This gives the protein CASSPSVISPSYEQYF.

The chain combines TRBV5-1 with TRBJ2-3; 7 bases match TRBD2. The CDR3 is made up of 18 amino acids. V shed 1 base and J 2 bases; nucleotides not matched to a gene: 13. The germline V gene has CDR1 SGHRS and CDR2 YFSETQ. The CDR3 loop reads CASSLLGLGDYFTDTQYF. Here the CDR3 DNA reads TGCGCCAGCAGCTTGCTTGGGCTCGGGGACTACTTCACAGATACGCAGTATTTT.

J is TRBJ2-7 and V is TRBV27; possibly TRBD2 for D (6 bases). Germline lookup yields CDR1 MNHEY and CDR2 SMNVEV (reference sequence). Between the trimmed V and J ends, which lost 4 bases and 0 bases, there was a span of 19 bases. This CDR3 region has 17 residues. The CDR3: CASSSRNRWGVSYEQYF. In nucleotides, the CDR3 is TGTGCCAGCAGTTCCCGGAACAGGTGGGGGGTCTCCTACGAGCAGTACTTC.

This chain uses TRBV4-2 with TRBJ2-2, with D maybe TRBD1 (6 bases). The CDR3 contains 15 residues. Trimming shortened V by 4 bases and J by 7 bases, and 16 bases separated the two germline ends. Germline CDR1 LGHNA, CDR2 YNFKEQ. Here the CDR3 DNA reads TGTGCCAGCAGCCCACATCCGGACAGCGACGGGGAGCTGTTTTTT. As protein: CASSPHPDSDGELFF.